The clone carrying this T cell receptor (beta chain) is a singleton in its sample. Its target is unknown. This sample was taken from a study of cytomegalovirus exposure and HLA in healthy donors. Regarding the study as a whole: A few chains linked to CMV were shown in vitro to be specific for CMV antigens.

The ends were cut back, 4 bases at V and 6 bases at J, with 17 bases in the middle. The CDR3 is made up of 15 amino acids. Per germline, CDR1 MNHEY and CDR2 SMNVEV (reference sequence). Clones were sequenced by immunoSEQ multiplex PCR, and TCRdb holds only the in-frame ones, with some missing. The sample contains roughly 65,000 clones, 94% of which appear only once. The donors were in the roughly 120-subject validation cohort, distinct from the 666-subject first cohort. The sequencing sample was made of PBMCs. The clonotype was recovered from a man aged 18 to 29 in good health and CMV-seropositive. The chain uses TRBV27 and TRBJ2-3; D may be TRBD1 (6 bases). CDR3 sequence reads: CASSYSGTRTDTQYF. CDR3 bases: TGTGCCAGCAGTTACTCCGGGACACGGACGGATACGCAGTATTTT.